Given below is one TCR beta chain in context. Cells designated naive CD8 were CD45RO-negative and were positively selected for CCR7, with terminally differentiated effector memory CD45RA+ cells excluded. The data belong to a study of shared clonotypes between healthy human individuals. The CDR3 spans 12 residues. From germline, CDR1 is MNHEY and CDR2 SMNVEV (reference sequence). V lost 8 bases, J lost 4 bases, and 4 bases stayed unmatched. Repertoires were generated with immunoSEQ multiplex PCR, while TCRdb's copy carries only in-frame clones and drops some. Of around 1,900,000 clones detected, about 93% appear once; the ten largest clones hold more than 1.5%.

The gene calls are TRBV27 and TRBJ1-2; 7 bases align to TRBD1. Sequenced material: naive CD8+ T cells from PBMCs. The TCR was taken from a man aged 18 to 29 in good health. Some clones in this sample may be carry-over from other donors' samples. In DNA form, the CDR3 reads TGTGCCAGCCGAAACAGGGGCTATGGCTACACCTTC. Protein product: CASRNRGYGYTF.